This T cell receptor beta chain was profiled in a study of identical twins. From germline, CDR1 is SGHRS and CDR2 YFSETQ. Trimming took 4 bases from V and 2 from J, leaving 12 bases between them. This CDR3 has 15 amino acids. Template switching, a step in the protocol, added a universal primer site, and cDNA carried unique molecular identifiers. TCRdb itself ran the 5' RACE reads through MiXCR, one entry per CDR3 protein. The data show some 570,000 distinct CDR3 sequences, 20% to 25% seen once. The table lists this clonotype with a few counts. These data were likewise used in another study, on yellow fever vaccine responses in identical twins.

The rearrangement links TRBV5-1 to TRBJ2-2; TRBD1 is a possible D gene (6 bases). Sequencing was carried out using CD4+ T cells sorted from blood. This clonotype was sampled from a woman aged 18-35 years in good health. CDR3 residues: CASSARGSNTGELFF. CDR3 coding DNA: TGCGCCAGCAGCGCCAGGGGCAGTAACACCGGGGAGCTGTTTTTT.